The rows below give T cell receptor beta chains drawn from one sample of a study of glioma-infiltrating T cells after dendritic cell vaccination. Measured with immunoSEQ multiplex PCR; TCRdb has only the in-frame clones, and not every one. In the table there are approximately 64,000 clones, 75% to 90% of which are singletons. Here the sequenced sample was blood, taken before dendritic cell vaccination. The source is a human donor with glioblastoma. Both conserved end residues are part of each CDR3. The order of the fields is V gene, J gene, D gene, clone size, CDR3 protein, CDR3 DNA. A D gene is named only where the DNA matches it firmly. Size values are once, few and many counts, or a class for expanded clones, and some rows have none.

V: TRBV4-1
J: TRBJ2-3
D: -
size: -
CDR3: CASSQGGAVTDTQYF
DNA: TGCGCCAGCAGCCAAGGGGGAGCGGTCACAGATACGCAGTATTTT

V: TRBV5-1
J: TRBJ2-1
D: TRBD2
size: -
CDR3: CASSRGTSGGYEQFF
DNA: TGCGCCAGCAGCCGCGGGACTAGCGGGGGTTATGAGCAGTTCTTC

V: TRBV27
J: TRBJ2-3
D: -
size: -
CDR3: CASSLRPGPRTDTQYF
DNA: TGTGCCAGCAGTTTAAGGCCAGGGCCTCGCACAGATACGCAGTATTTT

V: TRBV6-1
J: TRBJ2-3
D: -
size: -
CDR3: CASSEQISEQYF
DNA: TGTGCCAGCAGTGAACAGATCTCTGAGCAGTATTTT

V: TRBV18
J: TRBJ2-7
D: -
size: -
CDR3: CASSGGTYEQYF
DNA: TGTGCCAGCTCAGGCGGGACCTACGAGCAGTACTTC

V: TRBV18
J: TRBJ2-7
D: TRBD2
size: few
CDR3: CASSPPGLAYEQYF
DNA: TGTGCCAGCTCACCACCGGGACTAGCGTACGAGCAGTACTTC

V: TRBV5-1
J: TRBJ1-1
D: -
size: -
CDR3: CASSPREGGNTEAFF
DNA: TGCGCCAGCAGCCCCCGGGAGGGAGGGAACACTGAAGCTTTCTTT

V: TRBV5-6
J: TRBJ2-5
D: TRBD2
size: -
CDR3: CASSYGLAVETQYF
DNA: TGTGCCAGCAGTTACGGACTAGCGGTAGAGACCCAGTACTTC

V: TRBV29-1
J: TRBJ1-1
D: -
size: -
CDR3: CSVEDGTGTEAFF
DNA: TGCAGCGTTGAAGACGGGACTGGCACTGAAGCTTTCTTT

V: TRBV19
J: TRBJ2-2
D: -
size: -
CDR3: CASSWVTATTTGELFF
DNA: TGTGCCAGTAGCTGGGTCACAGCAACGACCACCGGGGAGCTGTTTTTT

V: TRBV7-9
J: TRBJ2-5
D: TRBD2
size: -
CDR3: CASRLAGGRPETQYF
DNA: TGTGCCAGCAGACTAGCGGGGGGAAGACCGGAGACCCAGTACTTC

V: TRBV4-1
J: TRBJ2-7
D: -
size: -
CDR3: CASSLSPRTDTKEQYF
DNA: TGCGCCAGCAGCCTATCCCCCCGGACAGACACTAAGGAGCAGTACTTC

V: TRBV4-1
J: TRBJ1-4
D: -
size: few
CDR3: CASSQGRPPGMATNEKLFF
DNA: TGCGCCAGCAGCCAAGGTCGGCCCCCCGGGATGGCAACTAATGAAAAACTGTTTTTT

V: TRBV5-1
J: TRBJ1-2
D: TRBD1
size: -
CDR3: CASSETGGSNYGYTF
DNA: TGCGCCAGCAGCGAGACAGGGGGCTCAAACTATGGCTACACCTTC

V: TRBV5-4
J: TRBJ2-5
D: -
size: -
CDR3: CASGQGYQETQYF
DNA: TGTGCCAGCGGGCAGGGTTACCAAGAGACCCAGTACTTC

V: TRBV11-2
J: TRBJ2-3
D: TRBD2
size: -
CDR3: CASSLTSGGALYF
DNA: TGTGCCAGCAGCTTGACTAGCGGGGGGGCTTTGTATTTT

V: TRBV19
J: TRBJ2-3
D: TRBD2
size: once
CDR3: CASSTGLAGGPGDTQYF
DNA: TGTGCCAGTAGTACGGGACTAGCGGGGGGGCCAGGTGATACGCAGTATTTT

V: TRBV18
J: TRBJ1-2
D: -
size: -
CDR3: CASSLVPEAYGYTF
DNA: TGTGCCAGCTCACTTGTTCCGGAGGCGTATGGCTACACCTTC

V: TRBV6-4
J: TRBJ2-3
D: TRBD1
size: -
CDR3: CASSQQGADTQYF
DNA: TGTGCCAGCAGTCAACAGGGGGCAGATACGCAGTATTTT

V: TRBV19
J: TRBJ1-5
D: -
size: -
CDR3: CASSMRGYNQPQHF
DNA: TGTGCCAGTAGTATGAGAGGATACAATCAGCCCCAGCATTTT

V: TRBV5-1
J: TRBJ2-7
D: -
size: -
CDR3: CASSFDSFGSYEQYF
DNA: TGCGCCAGCAGCTTCGACAGCTTCGGCTCCTACGAGCAGTACTTC

V: TRBV28
J: TRBJ1-4
D: -
size: few
CDR3: CASSSSTGENEKLFF
DNA: TGTGCCAGCAGTTCCTCGACAGGAGAAAATGAAAAACTGTTTTTT

V: TRBV19
J: TRBJ1-5
D: -
size: -
CDR3: CASGRLGGNQPQHF
DNA: TGTGCCAGTGGGCGTTTGGGAGGAAATCAGCCCCAGCATTTT

V: TRBV7-7
J: TRBJ2-1
D: TRBD2
size: -
CDR3: CASSTSGGANNEQFF
DNA: TGTGCTAGCAGCACCAGCGGGGGGGCGAATAATGAGCAGTTCTTC

V: TRBV29-1
J: TRBJ1-4
D: -
size: once
CDR3: CSVDGAGTNEKLFF
DNA: TGCAGCGTTGACGGCGCGGGTACTAATGAAAAACTGTTTTTT

V: TRBV7-9
J: TRBJ2-7
D: TRBD2
size: -
CDR3: CASSSSGTNSDEQYF
DNA: TGTGCCAGCAGCTCCTCCGGGACTAACTCTGACGAGCAGTACTTC

V: TRBV4-2
J: TRBJ1-3
D: TRBD1
size: -
CDR3: CASSPTGGAGGNTIYF
DNA: TGTGCCAGCAGTCCAACAGGGGGCGCGGGTGGAAACACCATATATTTT

V: TRBV19
J: TRBJ2-3
D: TRBD1
size: -
CDR3: CASSIPGQDITDTQYF
DNA: TGTGCCAGTAGTATCCCGGGACAGGATATCACAGATACGCAGTATTTT

V: TRBV19
J: TRBJ2-2
D: TRBD1
size: -
CDR3: CASSATGRNTGELFF
DNA: TGTGCCAGTAGCGCGACAGGGCGGAACACCGGGGAGCTGTTTTTT

V: TRBV6-6
J: TRBJ2-2
D: -
size: once
CDR3: CASSTEGSGELFF
DNA: TGTGCCAGCAGTACGGAGGGATCCGGGGAGCTGTTTTTT

V: TRBV7-6
J: TRBJ2-5
D: TRBD2
size: -
CDR3: CASSLAGGRREETQYF
DNA: TGTGCCAGCAGCTTGGCGGGGGGGAGGAGGGAAGAGACCCAGTACTTC

V: TRBV29-1
J: TRBJ2-1
D: TRBD2
size: -
CDR3: CSIAGGLDNEQFF
DNA: TGCAGCATAGCGGGGGGCCTGGACAATGAGCAGTTCTTC

V: TRBV29-1
J: TRBJ2-7
D: -
size: -
CDR3: CSVSTGFHEQYF
DNA: TGCAGCGTTTCCACAGGGTTCCACGAGCAGTACTTC

V: TRBV5-1
J: TRBJ2-7
D: -
size: -
CDR3: CASSLAGSWYEQYF
DNA: TGCGCCAGCAGCTTGGCCGGTAGTTGGTACGAGCAGTACTTC